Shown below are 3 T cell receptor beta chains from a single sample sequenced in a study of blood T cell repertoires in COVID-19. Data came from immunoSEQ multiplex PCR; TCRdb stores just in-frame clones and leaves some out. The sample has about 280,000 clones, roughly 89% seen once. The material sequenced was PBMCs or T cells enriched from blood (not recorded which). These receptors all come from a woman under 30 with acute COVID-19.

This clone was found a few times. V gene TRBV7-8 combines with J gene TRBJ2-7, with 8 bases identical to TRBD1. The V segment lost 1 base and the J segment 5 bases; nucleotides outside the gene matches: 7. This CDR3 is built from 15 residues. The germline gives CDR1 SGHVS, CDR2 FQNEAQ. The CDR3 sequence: CASSLEGQGRNEQYF. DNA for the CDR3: TGTGCCAGCAGCTTAGAAGGACAGGGACGGAACGAGCAGTACTTC.

For the CDR3, the DNA is TGCGCCAGCAGTGAGAGGGGACTAGCGGGAGATTGGGGAGAGACCCAGTACTTC. Its protein is CASSERGLAGDWGETQYF. The chain joins TRBV10-2 to TRBJ2-5; TRBD2 matches 14 bases. The CDR3 is 18 amino acids. Germline values: CDR1 WSHSY, CDR2 SAAADI. J gave up 4 bases and V 2 bases, and 9 bases lay outside the gene matches.

The CDR3 region is CASSQDTDYGYTF. CDR3 sequence (DNA): TGTGCCAGCAGCCAAGATACAGACTATGGCTACACCTTC. V is TRBV3-1 (or the pseudogene TRBV3-2) and J is TRBJ1-2, with unresolved D. Trimming removed 0 bases at V and 3 bases at J, with 5 bases between. Germline CDR1 and CDR2: LGHDT and YNNKEL (reference sequence). The CDR3 has 13 residues.